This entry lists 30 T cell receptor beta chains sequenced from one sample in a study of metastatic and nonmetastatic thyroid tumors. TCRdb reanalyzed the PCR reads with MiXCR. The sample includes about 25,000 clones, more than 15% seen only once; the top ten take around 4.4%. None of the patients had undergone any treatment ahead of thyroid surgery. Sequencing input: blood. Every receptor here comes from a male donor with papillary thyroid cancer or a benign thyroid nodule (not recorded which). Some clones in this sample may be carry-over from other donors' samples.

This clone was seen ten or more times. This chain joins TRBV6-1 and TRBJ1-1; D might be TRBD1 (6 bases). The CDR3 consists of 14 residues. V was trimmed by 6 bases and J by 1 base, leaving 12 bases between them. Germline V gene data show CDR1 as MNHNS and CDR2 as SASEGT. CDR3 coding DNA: TGTGCCAGCAGAAAACAGGGTACGAACACTGAAGCTTTCTTT. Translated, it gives CASRKQGTNTEAFF.

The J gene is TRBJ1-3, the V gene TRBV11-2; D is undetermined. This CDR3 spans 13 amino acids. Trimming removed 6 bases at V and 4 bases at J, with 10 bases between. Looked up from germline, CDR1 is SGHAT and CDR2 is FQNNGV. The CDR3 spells CASRRGWGNTIYF. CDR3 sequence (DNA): TGTGCCAGCAGACGGGGTTGGGGAAACACCATATATTTT.

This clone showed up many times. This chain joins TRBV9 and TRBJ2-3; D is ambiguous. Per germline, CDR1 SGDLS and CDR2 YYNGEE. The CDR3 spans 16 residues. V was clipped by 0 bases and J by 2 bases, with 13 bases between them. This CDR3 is CASSVGMATDTDTQYF. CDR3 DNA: TGTGCCAGCAGCGTAGGAATGGCTACCGACACAGATACGCAGTATTTT.

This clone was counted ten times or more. CDR3 sequence reads: CASSPGQGSYNEQFF. DNA of the CDR3: TGTGCCAGCAGCCCTGGACAGGGATCCTACAATGAGCAGTTCTTC. The chain links TRBV7-6 to TRBJ2-1; 8 positions agree with TRBD1. CDR3 length: 15 residues. Trimming removed 5 bases from V and 1 base from J; junction bases left unmatched: 4. Per germline, CDR1 SGHVS and CDR2 FNYEAQ.

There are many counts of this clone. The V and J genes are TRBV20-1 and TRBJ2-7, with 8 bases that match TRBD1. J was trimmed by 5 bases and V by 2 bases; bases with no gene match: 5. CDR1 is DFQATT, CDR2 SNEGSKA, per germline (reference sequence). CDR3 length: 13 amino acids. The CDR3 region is CSARSRTGNEQYF. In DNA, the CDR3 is TGCAGTGCTAGATCGCGGACAGGGAACGAGCAGTACTTC.

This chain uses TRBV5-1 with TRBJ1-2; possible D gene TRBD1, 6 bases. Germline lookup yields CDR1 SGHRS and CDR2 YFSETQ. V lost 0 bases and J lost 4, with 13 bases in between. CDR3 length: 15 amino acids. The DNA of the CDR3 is TGCGCCAGCAGCTTGGACAGGGCGAGAAGCTATGGCTACACCTTC. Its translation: CASSLDRARSYGYTF.

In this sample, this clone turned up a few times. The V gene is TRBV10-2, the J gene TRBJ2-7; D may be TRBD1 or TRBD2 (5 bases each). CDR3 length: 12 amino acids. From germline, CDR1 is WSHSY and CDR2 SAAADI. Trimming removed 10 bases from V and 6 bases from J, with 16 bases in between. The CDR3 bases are TGCGCCAACAGAGGGGTTACATGCGAGCAGTACTTC. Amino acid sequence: CANRGVTCEQYF.

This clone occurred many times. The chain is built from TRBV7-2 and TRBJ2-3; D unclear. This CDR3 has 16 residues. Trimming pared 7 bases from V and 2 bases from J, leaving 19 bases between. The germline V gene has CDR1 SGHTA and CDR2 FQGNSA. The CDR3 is CASTPTPSTVTDTQYF. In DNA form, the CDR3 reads TGTGCCAGCACCCCGACCCCGTCGACGGTCACAGATACGCAGTATTTT.

CDR3 loop: CASRGTSSYEQYF. The CDR3 coding sequence is TGTGCCAGCAGGGGAACTAGCTCCTACGAGCAGTACTTC. V is TRBV27 and J is TRBJ2-7, with D possibly TRBD2 on 5 matching bases. Trimming pared 6 bases from V and 0 bases from J, leaving 9 bases between. The CDR3 length is 13 residues. Germline V gene sequence: CDR1 MNHEY, CDR2 SMNVEV (reference sequence).

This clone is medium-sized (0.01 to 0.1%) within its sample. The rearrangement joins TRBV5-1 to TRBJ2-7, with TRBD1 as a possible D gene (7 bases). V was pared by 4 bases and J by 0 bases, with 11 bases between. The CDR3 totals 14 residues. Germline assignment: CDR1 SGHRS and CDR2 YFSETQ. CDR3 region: CASSAGQISYEQYF. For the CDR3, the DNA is TGCGCCAGCAGCGCGGGACAGATCTCCTACGAGCAGTACTTC.

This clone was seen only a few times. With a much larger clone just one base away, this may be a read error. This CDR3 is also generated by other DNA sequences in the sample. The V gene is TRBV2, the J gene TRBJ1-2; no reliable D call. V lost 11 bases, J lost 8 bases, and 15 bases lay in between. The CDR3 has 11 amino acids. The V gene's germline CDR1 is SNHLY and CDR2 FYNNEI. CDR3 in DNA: TGTGCCGGCATTTGGGGTGGAGGCTACACCTTC. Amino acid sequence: CAGIWGGGYTF.

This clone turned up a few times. In DNA, the CDR3 is TGTGCCAGCAGTGAAGTGACTGGGAGCTCCTACGAGCAGTACTTC. It is translated as CASSEVTGSSYEQYF. The genes are TRBV6-5 and TRBJ2-7; tentative D call: TRBD2 (5 bases). V lost 5 bases and J lost 0, with 14 bases in between. The CDR3 contains 15 residues. Per the germline V gene, CDR1 is MNHEY and CDR2 is SVGAGI.

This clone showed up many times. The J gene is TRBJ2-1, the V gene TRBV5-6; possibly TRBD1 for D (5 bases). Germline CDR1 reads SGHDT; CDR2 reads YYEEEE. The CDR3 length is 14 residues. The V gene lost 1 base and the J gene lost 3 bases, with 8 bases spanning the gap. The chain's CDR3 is CASSLRGFYNEQFF. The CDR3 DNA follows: TGTGCCAGCAGCTTGAGGGGTTTCTACAATGAGCAGTTCTTC.

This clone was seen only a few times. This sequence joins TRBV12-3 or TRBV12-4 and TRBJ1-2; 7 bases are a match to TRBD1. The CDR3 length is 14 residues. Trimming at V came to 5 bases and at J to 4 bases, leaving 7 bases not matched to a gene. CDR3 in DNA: TGTGCCAGCAGTCTAAGACAGGGATCCTATGGCTACACCTTC. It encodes CASSLRQGSYGYTF.

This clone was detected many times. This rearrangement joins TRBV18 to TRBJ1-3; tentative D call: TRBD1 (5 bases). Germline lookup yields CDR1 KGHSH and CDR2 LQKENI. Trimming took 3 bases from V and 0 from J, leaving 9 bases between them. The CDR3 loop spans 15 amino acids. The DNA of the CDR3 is TGTGCCAGCTCACCCGGGGCCGACTCTGGAAACACCATATATTTT. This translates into CASSPGADSGNTIYF.

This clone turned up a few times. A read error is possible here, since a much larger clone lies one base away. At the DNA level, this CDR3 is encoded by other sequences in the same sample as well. CDR3 in DNA: TGTGCCAGCAGCATAAGGGACGCTGGCTATGGCTACACCTTC. It is translated as CASSIRDAGYGYTF. The V and J genes are TRBV7-8 and TRBJ1-2, with D perhaps TRBD1 (5 bases). Trimming left V 5 bases short and J 4 bases short, with 14 bases between. This CDR3 is 14 amino acids long. CDR1 is SGHVS, CDR2 FQNEAQ, per germline.

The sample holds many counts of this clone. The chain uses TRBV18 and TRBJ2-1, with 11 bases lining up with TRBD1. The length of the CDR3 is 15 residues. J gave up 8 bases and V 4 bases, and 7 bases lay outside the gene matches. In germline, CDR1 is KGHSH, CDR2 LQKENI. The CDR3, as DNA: TGTGCCAGCTCACTTTCGGGACAGGGGGTGGATGAGCAGTTCTTC. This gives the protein CASSLSGQGVDEQFF.

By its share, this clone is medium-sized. CDR3 protein: CASSEGGWADTQYF. In DNA, the CDR3 is TGTGCCAGCAGTGAAGGCGGTTGGGCAGATACGCAGTATTTT. The chain carries TRBV6-1 and TRBJ2-3; D remains ambiguous. The CDR3 sequence is 14 residues long. V lost 1 base and J lost 4, with 9 bases in between. CDR1 is MNHNS, CDR2 SASEGT, per germline.

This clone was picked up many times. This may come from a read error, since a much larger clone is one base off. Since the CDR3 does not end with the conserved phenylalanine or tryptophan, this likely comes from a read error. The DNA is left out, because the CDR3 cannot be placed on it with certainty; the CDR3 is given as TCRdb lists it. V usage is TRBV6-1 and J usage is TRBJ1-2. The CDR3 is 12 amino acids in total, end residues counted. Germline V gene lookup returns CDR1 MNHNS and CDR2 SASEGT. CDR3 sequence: CASSEVPLQHTL.

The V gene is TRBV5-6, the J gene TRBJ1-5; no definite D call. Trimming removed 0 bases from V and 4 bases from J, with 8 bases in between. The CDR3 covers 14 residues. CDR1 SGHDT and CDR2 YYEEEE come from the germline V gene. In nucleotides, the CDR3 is TGTGCCAGCAGCTTGGCGGCAGCTAATCAGCCCCAGCATTTT. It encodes CASSLAAANQPQHF.

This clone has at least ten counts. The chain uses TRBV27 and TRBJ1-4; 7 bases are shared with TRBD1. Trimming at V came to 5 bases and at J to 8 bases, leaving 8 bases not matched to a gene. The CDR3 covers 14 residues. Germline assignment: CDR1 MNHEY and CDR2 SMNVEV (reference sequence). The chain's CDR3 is CASSRQGVGEKLFF. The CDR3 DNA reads TGTGCCAGCAGTCGCCAGGGGGTTGGAGAAAAACTGTTTTTT.

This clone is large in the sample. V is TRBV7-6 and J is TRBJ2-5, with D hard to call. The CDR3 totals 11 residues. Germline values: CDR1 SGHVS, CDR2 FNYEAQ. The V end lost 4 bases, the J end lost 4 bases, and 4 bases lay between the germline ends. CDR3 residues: CASSSGETQYF. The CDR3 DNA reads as TGTGCCAGCAGCTCGGGAGAGACCCAGTACTTC.

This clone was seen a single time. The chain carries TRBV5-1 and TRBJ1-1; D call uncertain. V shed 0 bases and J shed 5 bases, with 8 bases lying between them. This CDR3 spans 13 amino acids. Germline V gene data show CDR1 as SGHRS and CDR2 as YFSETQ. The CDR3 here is CASSLDSATEAFF. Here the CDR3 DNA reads TGCGCCAGCAGCTTGGATTCGGCGACTGAAGCTTTCTTT.

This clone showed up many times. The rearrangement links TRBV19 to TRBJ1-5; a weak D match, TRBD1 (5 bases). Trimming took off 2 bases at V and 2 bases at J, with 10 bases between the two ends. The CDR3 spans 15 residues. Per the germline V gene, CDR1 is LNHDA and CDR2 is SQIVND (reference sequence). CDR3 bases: TGTGCCAGTAGTATAACTGGGGGTGGCAATCAGCCCCAGCATTTT. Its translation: CASSITGGGNQPQHF.

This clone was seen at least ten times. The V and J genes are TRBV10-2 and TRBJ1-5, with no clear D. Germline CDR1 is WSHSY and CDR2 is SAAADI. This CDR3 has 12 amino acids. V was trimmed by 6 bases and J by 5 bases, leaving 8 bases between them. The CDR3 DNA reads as TGCGCCAGCAGCGGACTGGATCAGCCCCAGCATTTT. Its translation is CASSGLDQPQHF.

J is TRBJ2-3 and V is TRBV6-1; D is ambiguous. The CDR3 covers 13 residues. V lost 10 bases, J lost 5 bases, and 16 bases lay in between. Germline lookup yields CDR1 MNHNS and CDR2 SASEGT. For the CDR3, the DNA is TGTGCCAACACGGAAAACACGGGAGATACGCAGTATTTT. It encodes CANTENTGDTQYF.

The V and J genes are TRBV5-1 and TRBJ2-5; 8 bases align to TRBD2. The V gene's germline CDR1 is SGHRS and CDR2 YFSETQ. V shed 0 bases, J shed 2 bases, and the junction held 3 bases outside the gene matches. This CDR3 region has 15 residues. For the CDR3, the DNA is TGCGCCAGCAGCTTGGTAGGACTAGCTCAAGAGACCCAGTACTTC. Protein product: CASSLVGLAQETQYF.

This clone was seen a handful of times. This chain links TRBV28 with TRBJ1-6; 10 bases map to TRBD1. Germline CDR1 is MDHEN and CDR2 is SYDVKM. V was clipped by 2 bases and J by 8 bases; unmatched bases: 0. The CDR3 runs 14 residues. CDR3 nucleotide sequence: TGTGCCAGCAGTTTAGGGACAGGGGATTCACCCCTCCACTTT. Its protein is CASSLGTGDSPLHF.

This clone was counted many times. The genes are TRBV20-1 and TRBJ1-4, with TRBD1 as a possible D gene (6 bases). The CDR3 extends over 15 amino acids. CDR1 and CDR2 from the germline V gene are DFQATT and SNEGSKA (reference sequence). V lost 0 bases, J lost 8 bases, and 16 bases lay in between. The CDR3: CSARDPAGAGEKLFF. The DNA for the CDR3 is TGCAGTGCTAGAGATCCGGCAGGGGCTGGGGAAAAACTGTTTTTT.

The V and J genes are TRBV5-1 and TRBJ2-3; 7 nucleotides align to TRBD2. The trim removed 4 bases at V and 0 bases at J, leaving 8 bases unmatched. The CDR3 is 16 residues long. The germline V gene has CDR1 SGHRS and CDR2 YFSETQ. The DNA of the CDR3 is TGCGCCAGCAGCACAGCCCTAGCGGATAGCACAGATACGCAGTATTTT. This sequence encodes CASSTALADSTDTQYF.